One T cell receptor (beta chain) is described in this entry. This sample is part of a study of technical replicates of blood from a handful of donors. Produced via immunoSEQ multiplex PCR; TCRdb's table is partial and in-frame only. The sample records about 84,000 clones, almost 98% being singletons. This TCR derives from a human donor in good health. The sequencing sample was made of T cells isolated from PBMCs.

The CDR3 DNA reads as TGTGCCAGCCCGCCAGTTGAGCAGTTCTTC. Its translation is CASPPVEQFF. The chain recombines TRBV28 with TRBJ2-1; no clear D. Germline CDR1 reads MDHEN; CDR2 reads SYDVKM. The CDR3 is 10 residues long. Trimming removed 8 bases at V and 9 bases at J, with 8 bases between.